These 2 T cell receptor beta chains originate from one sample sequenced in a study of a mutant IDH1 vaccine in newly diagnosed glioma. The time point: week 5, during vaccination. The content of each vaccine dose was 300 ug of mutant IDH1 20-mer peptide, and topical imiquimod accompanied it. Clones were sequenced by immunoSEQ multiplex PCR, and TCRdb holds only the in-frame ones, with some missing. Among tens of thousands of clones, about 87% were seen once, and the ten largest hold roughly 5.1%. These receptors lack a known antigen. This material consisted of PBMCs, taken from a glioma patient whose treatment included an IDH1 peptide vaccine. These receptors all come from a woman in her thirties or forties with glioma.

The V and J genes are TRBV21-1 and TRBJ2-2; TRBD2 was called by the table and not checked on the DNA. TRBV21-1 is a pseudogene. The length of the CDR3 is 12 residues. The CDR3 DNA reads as TGTGCCAGCAGCAACTGCACCGGGGAGCTGTTTTTT. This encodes CASSNCTGELFF.

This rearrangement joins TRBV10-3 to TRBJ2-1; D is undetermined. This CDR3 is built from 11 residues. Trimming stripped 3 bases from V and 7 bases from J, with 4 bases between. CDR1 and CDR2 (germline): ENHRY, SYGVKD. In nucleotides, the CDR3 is TGTGCCATCAGTGAATTTAATGAGCAGTTCTTC. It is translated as CAISEFNEQFF.